These 11 T cell receptor beta chains came from one sample sequenced in a study of T cells after yellow fever vaccination. TCRdb re-derived calls from the 5' RACE reads in MiXCR, one entry per CDR3 protein. Of 620,000 or so distinct CDR3 sequences listed, 12% were seen once; the top ten hold about 16%. Sample: PBMCs, taken on the day of the yellow fever booster vaccination. These TCRs come from a man aged 30 to 45 who received the YFV17D yellow fever vaccine.

The CDR3 DNA sequence: TGTGCCATCAGTGGCGGGAGTGACAACAATGAGCAGTTCTTC. As protein: CAISGGSDNNEQFF. The chain employs TRBV10-3 and TRBJ2-1; 7 bases map to TRBD2. CDR3 length: 14 amino acids. J was trimmed by 5 bases and V by 4 bases; bases with no gene match: 5. Germline CDR1 ENHRY, CDR2 SYGVKD.

V gene TRBV6-2 or TRBV6-3 combines with J gene TRBJ1-5, with D possibly TRBD1 on 6 matching bases. V was cut by 5 bases and J by 0 bases, with 20 bases left in between. The CDR3 has 18 residues. Looked up from germline, CDR1 is MNHEY and CDR2 is SVGEGT. The CDR3 nucleotides read TGTGCCAGCAGTCCAGCTTCCGGGGGCCTATATAGCAATCAGCCCCAGCATTTT. Translating it yields CASSPASGGLYSNQPQHF.

This chain uses TRBV6-1 with TRBJ2-3, with 7 bases aligning to TRBD2. The CDR3 contains 14 residues. CDR1 MNHNS and CDR2 SASEGT come from the germline V gene. Trimming cost V 7 bases and J 3 bases; bases outside gene matches: 7. CDR3 DNA sequence: TGTGCCAGCACCCCGGGAGGAGGAACAGATACGCAGTATTTT. This sequence encodes CASTPGGGTDTQYF.

There are many counts of this clonotype. This sequence joins TRBV7-9 and TRBJ2-5; 7 bases line up with TRBD1. Germline CDR1 is SEHNR and CDR2 is FQNEAQ (reference sequence). Trimming at V came to 1 base and at J to 0 bases, leaving 11 bases not matched to a gene. The CDR3 runs 18 residues. CDR3 sequence: CASSLVGRTGGHQETQYF. CDR3 coding DNA: TGTGCCAGCAGCTTAGTTGGTCGGACAGGTGGGCACCAAGAGACCCAGTACTTC.

This clonotype occurred a few times. CDR3 coding DNA: TGCGCCAGCAGCCTCAAAGGGGTATCCGGGGAGCTGTTTTTT. Its protein is CASSLKGVSGELFF. The rearrangement links TRBV4-3 to TRBJ2-2, with D possibly matching TRBD1 (5 bases). Trimming removed 4 bases from V and 6 bases from J, with 12 bases in between. Germline V lookup: CDR1 LGHNA, CDR2 YSLEER. The CDR3 consists of 14 residues.

The genes are TRBV20-1 and TRBJ2-3; D may be TRBD1 (6 bases). Germline assignment: CDR1 DFQATT and CDR2 SNEGSKA (reference sequence). The CDR3 contains 13 residues. V lost 6 bases and J 0 bases, leaving 10 bases between the germline ends. The CDR3 region has the DNA TGCAGTGCGGGACACCTTAGCACAGATACGCAGTATTTT. Its translation is CSAGHLSTDTQYF.

V and J are TRBV6-1 and TRBJ2-7; 7 nucleotides agree with TRBD2. V lost 6 bases and J lost 0; bases outside the gene matches: 8. The CDR3 runs to 15 residues. CDR1 and CDR2 (germline): MNHNS, SASEGT. The CDR3 here is CASSRTRPSSYEQYF. The CDR3 DNA reads as TGTGCCAGCAGCCGGACTAGACCCAGCTCCTACGAGCAGTACTTC.

Only a few counts were recorded for this clonotype. V and J are TRBV6-2 or TRBV6-3 and TRBJ2-7, with D unresolved. The V end was cut by 2 bases, the J end by 2 bases, with 4 bases between. CDR1 is MNHEY, CDR2 SVGEGT, per germline. This CDR3 region has 12 residues. CDR3 nucleotide sequence: TGTGCCAGCAGTTACCCCACCTACGAGCAGTACTTC. This translates into CASSYPTYEQYF.

This clonotype was counted between two and nine times. This rearrangement joins TRBV18 to TRBJ2-7; TRBD2 might be the D (6 bases). The CDR3 extends over 15 amino acids. Deletions cut 5 bases from V and 1 base from J, with 15 bases between. Germline loops: CDR1 KGHSH, CDR2 LQKENI. The CDR3: CASSNGGPGSYEQYF. The CDR3 DNA sequence: TGTGCCAGCTCAAACGGGGGTCCTGGGTCCTACGAGCAGTACTTC.

The chain is built from TRBV4-2 and TRBJ2-3; D unclear. CDR1 LGHNA and CDR2 YNFKEQ come from the germline V gene. CDR3 length: 16 residues. Trimming shortened V by 1 base and J by 1 base, and 12 bases separated the two germline ends. In nucleotides, the CDR3 is TGTGCCAGCAGCCAAGGCGATACCCCAGGCACAGATACGCAGTATTTT. Its protein product is CASSQGDTPGTDTQYF.

This clonotype was seen more than once but under ten times. This sequence joins TRBV4-2 and TRBJ2-2; 7 bases are shared with TRBD2. Germline CDR1 and CDR2: LGHNA and YNFKEQ. With 3 bases clipped from V and 0 bases from J, the junction kept 4 bases outside the gene matches. The CDR3 runs 16 residues. CDR3 in amino acids: CASSHAGLANTGELFF. CDR3 DNA: TGTGCCAGCAGCCACGCCGGACTAGCGAACACCGGGGAGCTGTTTTTT.